What follows are 5 T cell receptor beta chains derived from one specimen sequenced in a study of kidney transplant recipient with SARS-CoV-2 infection. One entry per CDR3 protein results from TCRdb running MiXCR on the reads. The sample has 200,000 to 300,000 distinct CDR3 sequences, 29% seen once. The sample here was a blood sample, taken at baseline and on roughly day 110 from a kidney transplant recipient. The receptors were sampled from a male patient aged 25 to 39 who had COVID-19 and was a kidney transplant recipient. Some T cells may be transferred from the graft donor.

This clonotype was picked up many times. The gene calls are TRBV7-9 and TRBJ1-2; no clear D gene. The V and J ends lost 1 base and 2 bases respectively, with 17 bases between them. Germline CDR1 is SEHNR and CDR2 is FQNEAQ (reference sequence). The CDR3 is made up of 17 amino acids. For the CDR3, the DNA is TGTGCCAGCAGCTTAGAGGGCCCGGCAGGACCGAACTATGGCTACACCTTC. Protein: CASSLEGPAGPNYGYTF.

This clonotype was seen at least ten times. The gene calls are TRBV5-1 and TRBJ1-2; D unresolved. Germline V CDR1 and CDR2: SGHRS, YFSETQ. Trimming stripped 2 bases from V and 5 bases from J, with 13 bases between. This CDR3 has 14 amino acids. CDR3 DNA: TGCGCCAGCAGCTTACTTGGGCTACAATATGGCTACACCTTC. Translated, it gives CASSLLGLQYGYTF.

V usage is TRBV15 and J usage is TRBJ1-2; no reliable D call. Germline V gene sequence: CDR1 LNHNV, CDR2 YYDKDF (reference sequence). This CDR3 is 17 amino acids long. Trimming left V 5 bases short and J 4 bases short, with 23 bases between. CDR3 sequence: CATSVSEGCGKTYGYTF. CDR3 sequence (DNA): TGTGCCACCAGCGTGAGCGAAGGGTGTGGAAAGACCTATGGCTACACCTTC.

This clonotype was seen many times. In DNA, the CDR3 is TGTGCCAGCAGCCTAGGGACTAGCGGGAGGAGGTGGGAGACCCAGTACTTC. Translated: CASSLGTSGRRWETQYF. The gene calls are TRBV6-2 or TRBV6-3 and TRBJ2-5, with 15 bases matching TRBD2. Trimming took 6 bases from V and 5 from J; bases not matched to a gene: 10. The CDR3 sequence is 17 residues long. Germline CDR1 MNHEY, CDR2 SVGEGT.

This clonotype has only a few counts. The V call is TRBV4-3, the J call TRBJ2-3; 11 nucleotides align to TRBD1. There are 16 residues in the CDR3. After removal of 2 bases from V and 4 bases from J, the junction contained 5 bases not matched to a gene. The germline gives CDR1 LGHNA, CDR2 YSLEER. The CDR3 DNA is TGCGCCAGCAGCCAAAACCCGGGACAGGGGGCAGATACGCAGTATTTT. Its translation: CASSQNPGQGADTQYF.